Listed below are T cell receptor beta chains from one sample, sequenced in a study of OX40 agonist ivuxolimab in advanced cancers. Data came from immunoSEQ multiplex PCR; TCRdb stores just in-frame clones and leaves some out. In the table there are 45,000 to 65,000 clones, approximately 79% of which are singletons. The sample here was CD4+ or CD8+ T cells sorted from blood, taken in a trial of the OX40 agonist ivuxolimab. The receptor source for this set is an adult with an advanced solid tumor such as melanoma, head and neck, liver or kidney cancer. Each CDR3 is given with its conserved first and last residue. The D gene is left open where the match is weak. Clone size is stated in some rows and not others, as once, few, many or a class when expanded.

j_call d_call clone_size v_call cdr3_aa cdr3_nt
TRBJ1-1 TRBD1 - TRBV19 CASSKRQGRAAEAFF TGTGCCAGTAGTAAACGACAGGGAAGGGCGGCGGAAGCTTTCTTT
TRBJ1-1 TRBD1 few TRBV20-1 CSAPGTGKAFF TGCAGTGCTCCCGGGACAGGGAAAGCTTTCTTT
TRBJ2-1 - - TRBV2 CASSGQEREQFF TGTGCCAGCAGTGGTCAGGAACGAGAGCAGTTCTTC
TRBJ1-3 - - TRBV28 CASSYFGQVHTGNTIYF TGTGCCAGCAGTTACTTCGGGCAGGTACATACTGGAAACACCATATATTTT
TRBJ1-1 - - TRBV6-6 CASSYSPGERSEAFF TGTGCCAGCAGTTACTCGCCAGGGGAACGCAGTGAAGCTTTCTTT
TRBJ2-2 - - TRBV6-6 CASSYAGATGELFF TGTGCCAGCAGTTACGCAGGGGCCACCGGGGAGCTGTTTTTT
TRBJ1-1 TRBD1 - TRBV5-1 CASSTGQGATLGTEAFF TGCGCCAGCAGCACGGGACAGGGGGCGACTCTGGGGACTGAAGCTTTCTTT
TRBJ2-3 TRBD2 few TRBV7-8 CASAGGIDTQYF TGTGCCAGCGCGGGGGGGATAGATACGCAGTATTTT
TRBJ2-3 - - TRBV7-9 CASSGGAGITDTQYF TGTGCCAGCAGCGGTGGGGCAGGGATCACAGATACGCAGTATTTT
TRBJ1-2 - - TRBV19 CASSIANYGYTF TGTGCCAGTAGTATAGCAAACTATGGCTACACCTTC
TRBJ2-2 TRBD1 few TRBV19 CASIGTEGTGELFF TGTGCCAGTATAGGGACAGAGGGCACCGGGGAGCTGTTTTTT
TRBJ1-5 TRBD1 - TRBV19 CASSPGTGDGNQPQHF TGTGCCAGCAGTCCCGGGACAGGGGACGGCAATCAGCCCCAGCATTTT
TRBJ2-7 - - TRBV18 CASSPSQGFAYEQYF TGTGCCAGCTCACCATCCCAGGGGTTCGCCTACGAGCAGTACTTC
TRBJ1-5 - - TRBV5-8 CASSYRASNQPQHF TGTGCCAGCAGCTACAGGGCGAGCAATCAGCCCCAGCATTTT
TRBJ2-4 - - TRBV28 CASSSGGYPKNIQYF TGTGCCAGCAGCTCTGGGGGATACCCCAAAAACATTCAGTACTTC
TRBJ1-5 - - TRBV7-2 CASRPPGSNQPQHF TGTGCCAGCAGGCCGCCGGGTAGCAATCAGCCCCAGCATTTT
TRBJ2-5 TRBD1 - TRBV6-5 CASSPGGQGGETQYF TGTGCCAGCAGCCCGGGGGGACAGGGTGGGGAGACCCAGTACTTC
TRBJ2-7 - - TRBV5-4 CASSLDGYEQYF TGTGCCAGCAGCCTGGACGGATACGAGCAGTACTTC
TRBJ2-7 TRBD1 once TRBV5-1 CASSWGGTGGSYEQYF TGCGCCAGCAGTTGGGGAGGGACAGGGGGGTCCTACGAGCAGTACTTC
TRBJ2-6 - - TRBV28 CASSLTQSRANVLTF TGTGCCAGCAGTCTGACACAAAGTCGGGCCAACGTCCTGACTTTC
TRBJ2-3 - - TRBV30 CAWSVMAATRDTQYF TGTGCCTGGAGTGTAATGGCGGCCACCCGAGATACGCAGTATTTT
TRBJ2-2 - - TRBV11-2 CASSLMFQGNTGELFF TGTGCCAGCAGCTTAATGTTTCAGGGAAACACCGGGGAGCTGTTTTTT
TRBJ1-2 - few TRBV5-4 CASSLGSRGSHYGYTF TGTGCCAGCAGCTTAGGGTCCAGGGGTAGTCACTATGGCTACACCTTC
TRBJ1-1 - once TRBV7-9 CASSFYTQNTEAFF TGTGCCAGCAGCTTCTATACACAGAACACTGAAGCTTTCTTT
TRBJ2-1 TRBD2 - TRBV19 CASSIIWASGGFNEQFF TGTGCCAGTAGTATTATATGGGCTAGCGGGGGGTTCAATGAGCAGTTCTTC
TRBJ2-2 - - TRBV4-3 CASTQGRPNTGELFF TGCGCCAGCACTCAGGGACGGCCGAACACCGGGGAGCTGTTTTTT